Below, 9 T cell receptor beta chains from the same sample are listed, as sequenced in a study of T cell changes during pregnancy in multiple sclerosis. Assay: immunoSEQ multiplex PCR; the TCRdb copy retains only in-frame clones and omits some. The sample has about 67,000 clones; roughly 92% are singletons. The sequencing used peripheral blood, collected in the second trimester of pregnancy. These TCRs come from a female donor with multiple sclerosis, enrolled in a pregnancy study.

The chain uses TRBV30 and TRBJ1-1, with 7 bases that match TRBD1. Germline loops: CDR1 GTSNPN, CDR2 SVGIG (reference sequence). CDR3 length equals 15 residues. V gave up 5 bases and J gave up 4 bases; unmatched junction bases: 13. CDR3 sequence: CAWATSSGTVTEAFF. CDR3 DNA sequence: TGTGCCTGGGCGACCTCCTCTGGGACAGTCACTGAAGCTTTCTTT.

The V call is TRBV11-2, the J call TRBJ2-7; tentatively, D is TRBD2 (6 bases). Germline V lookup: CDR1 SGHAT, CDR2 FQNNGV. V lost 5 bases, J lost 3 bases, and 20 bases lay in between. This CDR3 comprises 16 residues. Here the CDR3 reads CASSPLARRGDYEQYF. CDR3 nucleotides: TGTGCCAGCAGCCCACTAGCTCGGCGTGGTGACTACGAGCAGTACTTC.

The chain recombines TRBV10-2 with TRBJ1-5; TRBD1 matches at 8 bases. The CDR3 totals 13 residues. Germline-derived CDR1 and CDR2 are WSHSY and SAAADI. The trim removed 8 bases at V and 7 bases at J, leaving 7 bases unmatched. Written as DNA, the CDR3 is TGCGCCAGCTCCCGACAGGGGTGGCAGCCCCAGCATTTT. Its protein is CASSRQGWQPQHF.

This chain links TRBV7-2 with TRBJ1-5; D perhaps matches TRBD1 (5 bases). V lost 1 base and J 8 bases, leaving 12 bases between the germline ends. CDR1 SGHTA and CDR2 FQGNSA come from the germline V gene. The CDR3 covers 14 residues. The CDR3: CASSLVGPREPQHF. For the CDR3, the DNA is TGTGCCAGCAGCTTAGTGGGGCCCAGGGAGCCCCAGCATTTT.

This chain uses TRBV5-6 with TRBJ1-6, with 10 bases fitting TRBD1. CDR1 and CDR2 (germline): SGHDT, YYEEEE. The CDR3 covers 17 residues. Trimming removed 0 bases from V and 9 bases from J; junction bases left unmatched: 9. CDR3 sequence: CASSLGAGQGFRSPLHF. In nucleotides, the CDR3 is TGTGCCAGCAGCTTGGGGGCGGGACAGGGGTTCCGTTCACCCCTCCACTTT.

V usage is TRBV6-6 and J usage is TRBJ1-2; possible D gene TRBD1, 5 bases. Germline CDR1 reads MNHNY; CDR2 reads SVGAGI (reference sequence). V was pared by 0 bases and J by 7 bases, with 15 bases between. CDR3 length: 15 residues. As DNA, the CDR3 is TGTGCCAGCAGTTACTCGCAGGCCTTAAGGGGTGGCTACACCTTC. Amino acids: CASSYSQALRGGYTF.

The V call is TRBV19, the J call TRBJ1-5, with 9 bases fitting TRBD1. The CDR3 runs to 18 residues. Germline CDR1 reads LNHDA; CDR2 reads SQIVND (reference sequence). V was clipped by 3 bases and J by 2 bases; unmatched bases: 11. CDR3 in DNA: TGTGCCAGTAGTATCACACGCACAGGGGGCGCCGGCAATCAGCCCCAGCATTTT. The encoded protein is CASSITRTGGAGNQPQHF.

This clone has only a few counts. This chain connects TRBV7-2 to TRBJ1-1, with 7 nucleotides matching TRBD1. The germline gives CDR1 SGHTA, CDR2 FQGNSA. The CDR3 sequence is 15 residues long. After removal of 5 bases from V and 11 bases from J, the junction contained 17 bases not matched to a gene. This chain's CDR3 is CASSRPGNRGIDAFF. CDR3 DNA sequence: TGTGCCAGCAGCCGACCGGGAAACAGGGGAATCGACGCTTTCTTT.

CDR3 DNA: TGTGCCAGTAGTTTTGGGACTAGCGGGAGTGGGTACGAGCAGTACTTC. Translation: CASSFGTSGSGYEQYF. The rearrangement links TRBV19 to TRBJ2-7; 14 bases line up with TRBD2. Germline CDR1 is LNHDA and CDR2 is SQIVND (reference sequence). Trimming removed 5 bases from V and 4 bases from J; junction bases left unmatched: 7. The CDR3 extends over 16 amino acids.